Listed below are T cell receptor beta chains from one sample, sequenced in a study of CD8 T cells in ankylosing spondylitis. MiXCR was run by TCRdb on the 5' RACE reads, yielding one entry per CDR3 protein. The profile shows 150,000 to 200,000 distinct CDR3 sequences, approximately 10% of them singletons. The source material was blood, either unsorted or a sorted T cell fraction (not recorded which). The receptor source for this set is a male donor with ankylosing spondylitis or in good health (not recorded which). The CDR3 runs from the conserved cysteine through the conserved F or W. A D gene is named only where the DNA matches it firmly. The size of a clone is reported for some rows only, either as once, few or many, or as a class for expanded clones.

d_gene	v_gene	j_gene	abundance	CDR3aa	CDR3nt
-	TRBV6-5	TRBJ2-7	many	CASSPGLYEQYF	TGTGCCAGCAGTCCGGGGCTCTACGAGCAGTACTTC
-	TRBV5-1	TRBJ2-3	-	CASWVGDTQYF	TGCGCCAGCTGGGTGGGAGATACGCAGTATTTT
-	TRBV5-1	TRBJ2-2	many	CASSLEGGNTGELFF	TGCGCCAGCAGCTTGGAAGGTGGGAACACCGGGGAGCTGTTTTTT
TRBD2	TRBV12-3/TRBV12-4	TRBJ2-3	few	CASSPVGTSGTSTDTQYF	TGTGCCAGCAGCCCCGTGGGGACTAGCGGGACGAGCACAGATACGCAGTATTTT
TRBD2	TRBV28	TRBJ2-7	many	CASTTYGVRGFSYEQYF	TGTGCCAGCACCACGTATGGTGTGCGGGGGTTCTCCTACGAGCAGTACTTC
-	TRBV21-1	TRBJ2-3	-	CASSKEEQGPTDTQYF	TGTGCCAGCAGCAAAGAGGAGCAGGGGCCCACAGATACGCAGTATTTT
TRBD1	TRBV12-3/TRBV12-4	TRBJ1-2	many	CASSFQGGGYTF	TGTGCCAGCAGTTTCCAGGGGGGTGGCTACACCTTC
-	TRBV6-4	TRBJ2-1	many	CASSETLFGYNEQFF	TGTGCCAGCAGTGAAACTCTCTTCGGGTACAATGAGCAGTTCTTC
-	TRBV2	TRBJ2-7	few	CASSISYEQYF	TGTGCCAGCAGTATCAGTTACGAGCAGTACTTC
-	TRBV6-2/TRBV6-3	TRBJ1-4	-	CASNDPGGSEKLFF	TGTGCCAGCAACGACCCTGGAGGAAGTGAAAAACTGTTTTTT
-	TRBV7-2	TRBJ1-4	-	CASSRSSGSNEKLFF	TGTGCCAGCAGCCGCTCCTCCGGGTCTAATGAAAAACTGTTTTTT
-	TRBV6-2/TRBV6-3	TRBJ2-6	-	CASSYGSLGANVLTF	TGTGCCAGCAGTTACGGTTCTCTGGGGGCCAACGTCCTGACTTTC
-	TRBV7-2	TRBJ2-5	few	CASSLGGPQETQYF	TGTGCCAGCAGCTTAGGAGGGCCGCAAGAGACCCAGTACTTC
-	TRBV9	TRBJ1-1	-	CASSQRTGNTEAFF	TGTGCCAGCAGCCAAAGGACGGGGAACACTGAAGCTTTCTTT
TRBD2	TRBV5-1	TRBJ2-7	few	CASSLQTGLNEQYF	TGCGCCAGCAGCCTACAAACGGGACTAAACGAGCAGTACTTC
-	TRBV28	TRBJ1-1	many	CASRRQEAFF	TGTGCCAGCAGGCGACAGGAAGCTTTCTTT
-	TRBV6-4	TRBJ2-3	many	CASILRDWSTDTQYF	TGTGCCAGCATCCTCAGGGATTGGAGCACAGATACGCAGTATTTT
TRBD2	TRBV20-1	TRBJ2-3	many	CSAAGTSGADTQYF	TGCAGTGCAGCCGGGACTAGCGGGGCAGATACGCAGTATTTT
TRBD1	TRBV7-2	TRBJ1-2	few	CASSLALGTGGSGVYGYTF	TGTGCCAGCAGCTTAGCCCTAGGGACAGGGGGCTCTGGGGTCTATGGCTACACCTTC
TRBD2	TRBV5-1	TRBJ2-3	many	CASSLGSGGTDTQYF	TGCGCCAGCAGCTTGGGGAGCGGGGGCACAGATACGCAGTATTTT
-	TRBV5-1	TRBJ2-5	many	CASSLGQETQYF	TGTGCCAGCAGTTTGGGGCAAGAGACCCAGTACTTC
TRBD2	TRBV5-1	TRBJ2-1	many	CASSSGLAGYNEQFF	TGCGCCAGCAGCTCGGGACTAGCGGGGTACAATGAGCAGTTCTTC